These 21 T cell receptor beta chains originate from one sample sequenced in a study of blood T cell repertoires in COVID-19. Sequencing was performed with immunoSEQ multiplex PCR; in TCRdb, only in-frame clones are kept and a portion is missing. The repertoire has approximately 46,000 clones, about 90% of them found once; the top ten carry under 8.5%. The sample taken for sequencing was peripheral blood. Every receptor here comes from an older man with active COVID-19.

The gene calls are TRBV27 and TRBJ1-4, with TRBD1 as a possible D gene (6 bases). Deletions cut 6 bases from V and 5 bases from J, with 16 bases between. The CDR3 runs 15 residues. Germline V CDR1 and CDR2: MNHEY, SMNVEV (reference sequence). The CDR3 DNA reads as TGTGCCAGCAGATCCGCCGGGACATACAATGAAAAACTGTTTTTT. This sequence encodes CASRSAGTYNEKLFF.

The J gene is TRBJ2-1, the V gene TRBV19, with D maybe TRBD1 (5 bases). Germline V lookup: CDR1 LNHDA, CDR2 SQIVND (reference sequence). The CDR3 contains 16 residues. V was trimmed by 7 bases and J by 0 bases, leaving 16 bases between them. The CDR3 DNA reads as TGTGCCAGTACCTCAGGACACGGCGGCTCCTACAATGAGCAGTTCTTC. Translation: CASTSGHGGSYNEQFF.

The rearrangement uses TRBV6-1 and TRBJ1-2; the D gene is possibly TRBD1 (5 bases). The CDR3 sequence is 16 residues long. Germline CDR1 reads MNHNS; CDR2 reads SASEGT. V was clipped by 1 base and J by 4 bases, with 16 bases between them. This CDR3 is CASSEGLVRVSYGYTF. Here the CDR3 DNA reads TGTGCCAGCAGTGAAGGATTGGTCAGGGTTAGCTATGGCTACACCTTC.

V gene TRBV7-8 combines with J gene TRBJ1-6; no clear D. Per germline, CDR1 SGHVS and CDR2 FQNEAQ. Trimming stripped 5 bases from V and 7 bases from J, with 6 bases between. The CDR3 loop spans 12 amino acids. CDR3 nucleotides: TGTGCCAGCAGCGAGAGGAATTCACCCCTCCACTTT. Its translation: CASSERNSPLHF.

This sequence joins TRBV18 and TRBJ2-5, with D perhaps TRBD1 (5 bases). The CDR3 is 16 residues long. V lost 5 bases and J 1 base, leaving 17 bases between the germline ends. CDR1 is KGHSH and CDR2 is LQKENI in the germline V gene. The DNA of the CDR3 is TGTGCCAGCTCAACAACTGTTCCAGGGTTCCAAGAGACCCAGTACTTC. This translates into CASSTTVPGFQETQYF.

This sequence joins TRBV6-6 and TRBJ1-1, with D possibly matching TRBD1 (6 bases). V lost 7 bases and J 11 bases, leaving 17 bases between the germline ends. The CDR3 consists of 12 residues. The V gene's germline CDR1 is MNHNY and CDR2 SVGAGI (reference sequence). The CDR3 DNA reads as TGTGCCAGCATCCCTACGGGGGGCTTGGCTTTCTTT. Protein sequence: CASIPTGGLAFF.

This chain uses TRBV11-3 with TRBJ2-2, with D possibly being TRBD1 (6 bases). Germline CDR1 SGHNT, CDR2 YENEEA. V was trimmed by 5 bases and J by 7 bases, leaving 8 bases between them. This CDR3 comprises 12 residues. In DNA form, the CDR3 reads TGTGCCAGCAGCCGGACAGTCGGGGAGCTGTTTTTT. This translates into CASSRTVGELFF. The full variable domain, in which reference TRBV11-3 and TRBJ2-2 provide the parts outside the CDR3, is EAGVVQSPRYKIIEKKQPVAFWCNPISGHNTLYWYLQNLGQGPELLIRYENEEAVDDSQLPKDRFSAERLKGVDSTLKIQPAELGDSAVYLCASSRTVGELFFGEGSRLTVL.

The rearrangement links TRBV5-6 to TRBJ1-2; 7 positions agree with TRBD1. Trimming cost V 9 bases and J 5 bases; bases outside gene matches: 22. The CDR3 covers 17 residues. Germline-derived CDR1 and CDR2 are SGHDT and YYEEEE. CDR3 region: CATSDRRLPAMIYGYTF. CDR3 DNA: TGTGCCACCTCGGACAGGAGACTTCCCGCAATGATTTATGGCTACACCTTC.

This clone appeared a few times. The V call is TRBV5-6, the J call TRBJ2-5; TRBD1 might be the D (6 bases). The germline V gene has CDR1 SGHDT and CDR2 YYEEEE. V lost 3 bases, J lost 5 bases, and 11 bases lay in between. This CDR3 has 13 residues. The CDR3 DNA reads TGTGCCAGCAGCTCGCAGGGGTCGGAGACCCAGTACTTC. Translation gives CASSSQGSETQYF.

Written as DNA, the CDR3 is TGTGCCAGCAGCCAAGATGGAGGGTCCAATGAGCAGTTCTTC. Translating gives CASSQDGGSNEQFF. This chain uses TRBV3-1 (or the pseudogene TRBV3-2) with TRBJ2-1, with a tentative D call TRBD2 (6 bases). V gave up 0 bases and J gave up 6 bases, with 9 bases separating them. Germline CDR1 and CDR2: LGHDT and YNNKEL (reference sequence). CDR3 length: 14 residues.

In DNA form, the CDR3 reads TGTGCCAGCAGCCAAGATAGGGGGCGTACCTATGGCTACACCTTC. It translates to CASSQDRGRTYGYTF. This chain links TRBV3-1 (or the pseudogene TRBV3-2) with TRBJ1-2; 7 nucleotides align to TRBD1. J lost 4 bases, V lost 0 bases, and 5 bases had no gene match. The CDR3 runs to 15 residues. Germline V CDR1 and CDR2: LGHDT, YNNKEL (reference sequence).

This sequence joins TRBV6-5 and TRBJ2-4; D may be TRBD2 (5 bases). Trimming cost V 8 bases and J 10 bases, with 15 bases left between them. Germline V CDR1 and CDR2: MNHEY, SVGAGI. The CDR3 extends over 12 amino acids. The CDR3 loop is CASCRGSGIQYF. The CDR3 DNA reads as TGTGCCAGCTGTCGGGGTAGTGGGATTCAGTACTTC.

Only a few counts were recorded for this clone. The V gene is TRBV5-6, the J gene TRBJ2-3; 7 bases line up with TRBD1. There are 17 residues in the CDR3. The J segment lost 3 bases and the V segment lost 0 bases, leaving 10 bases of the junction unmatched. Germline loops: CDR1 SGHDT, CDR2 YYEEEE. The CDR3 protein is CASSLAQGLFGTDTQYF. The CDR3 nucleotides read TGTGCCAGCAGCTTGGCACAGGGGCTGTTTGGGACAGATACGCAGTATTTT.

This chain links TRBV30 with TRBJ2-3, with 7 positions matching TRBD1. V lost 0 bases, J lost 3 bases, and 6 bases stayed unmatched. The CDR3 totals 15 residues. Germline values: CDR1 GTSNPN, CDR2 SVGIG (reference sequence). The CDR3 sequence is CAWSVGTGVTDTQYF. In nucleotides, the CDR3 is TGTGCCTGGAGTGTAGGCACAGGGGTTACAGATACGCAGTATTTT.

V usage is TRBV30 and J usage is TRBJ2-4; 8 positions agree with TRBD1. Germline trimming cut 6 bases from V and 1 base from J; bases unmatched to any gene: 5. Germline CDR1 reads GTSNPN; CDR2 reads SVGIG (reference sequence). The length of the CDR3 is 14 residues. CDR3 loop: CACRNRGAKNIQYF. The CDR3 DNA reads TGTGCCTGCAGAAACAGGGGGGCCAAAAACATTCAGTACTTC.

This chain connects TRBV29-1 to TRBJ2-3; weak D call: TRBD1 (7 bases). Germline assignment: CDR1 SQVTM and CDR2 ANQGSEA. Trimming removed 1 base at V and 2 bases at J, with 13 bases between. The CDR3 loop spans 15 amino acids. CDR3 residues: CSVEGGDSHTDTQYF. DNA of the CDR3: TGCAGCGTTGAAGGGGGGGACAGTCACACAGATACGCAGTATTTT.

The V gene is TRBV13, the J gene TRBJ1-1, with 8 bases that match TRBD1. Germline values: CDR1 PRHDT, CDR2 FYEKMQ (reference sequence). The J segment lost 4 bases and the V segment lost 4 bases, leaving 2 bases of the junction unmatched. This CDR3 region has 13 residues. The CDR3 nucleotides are TGTGCCAGCAGCTCGACAGGGGCCACTGAAGCTTTCTTT. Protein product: CASSSTGATEAFF. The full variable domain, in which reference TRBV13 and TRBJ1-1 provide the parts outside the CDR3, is AAGVIQSPRHLIKEKRETATLKCYPIPRHDTVYWYQQGPGQDPQFLISFYEKMQSDKGSIPDRFSAQQFSDYHSELNMSSLELGDSALYFCASSSTGATEAFFGQGTRLTVV.

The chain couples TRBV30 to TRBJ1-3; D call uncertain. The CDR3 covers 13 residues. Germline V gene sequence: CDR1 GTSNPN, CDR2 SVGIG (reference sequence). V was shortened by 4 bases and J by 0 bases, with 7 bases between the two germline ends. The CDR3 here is CAWMRSSGNTIYF. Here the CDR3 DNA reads TGTGCCTGGATGAGAAGCTCTGGAAACACCATATATTTT. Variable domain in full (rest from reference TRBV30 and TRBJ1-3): SQTIHQWPATLVQPVGSPLSLECTVEGTSNPNLYWYRQAAGRGLQLLFYSVGIGQISSEVPQNLSASRPQDRQFILSSKKLLLSDSGFYLCAWMRSSGNTIYFGEGSWLTVV.

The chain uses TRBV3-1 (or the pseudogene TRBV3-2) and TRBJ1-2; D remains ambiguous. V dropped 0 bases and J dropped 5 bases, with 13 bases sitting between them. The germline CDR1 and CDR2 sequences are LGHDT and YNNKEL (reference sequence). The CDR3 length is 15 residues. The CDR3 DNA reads TGTGCCAGCAGCCAAGAGCTTGGCCGGACTTATGGCTACACCTTC. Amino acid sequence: CASSQELGRTYGYTF.

CDR3 nucleotide sequence: TGTGCCAGCAACCGACAGGGGAACACTGAAGCTTTCTTT. Translating it yields CASNRQGNTEAFF. The gene calls are TRBV3-1 (or the pseudogene TRBV3-2) and TRBJ1-1, with 7 bases fitting TRBD1. This CDR3 has 13 amino acids. Germline V lookup: CDR1 LGHDT, CDR2 YNNKEL (reference sequence). V dropped 7 bases and J dropped 1; count of bases not matched to a gene: 3.

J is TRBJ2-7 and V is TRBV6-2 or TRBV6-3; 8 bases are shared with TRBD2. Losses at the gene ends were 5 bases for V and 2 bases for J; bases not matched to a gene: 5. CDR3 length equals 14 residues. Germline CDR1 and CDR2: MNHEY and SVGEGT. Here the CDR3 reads CASSPPGGPYEQYF. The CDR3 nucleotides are TGTGCCAGCAGTCCGCCGGGGGGGCCCTACGAGCAGTACTTC.